This T cell receptor beta chain was sequenced for a study of vaccination effects on CD4 cells after COVID-19. Overall study results and limits: Early post-infection timepoints were missing from the study, which also had few convalescent patients.

ViraFEST used viral peptide pools to expand antigen-specific CD4+ T cells before sequencing. Investigators separated out CD4+ T cells once approximately 11 days of culture had passed. Each participant was administered two doses of either the BNT162b2 or the mRNA-1273 vaccine. In the vaccine recipients, nucleocapsid antibodies were negative and there was no prior SARS-CoV-2 infection. As regards this clone: The target antigen is unknown.

Germline assignment: CDR1 WNHNN and CDR2 SYGVQD (reference sequence). The V segment lost 6 bases and the J segment 5 bases; nucleotides outside the gene matches: 4. This CDR3 spans 15 amino acids. Libraries were prepared by immunoSEQ multiplex PCR; TCRdb keeps only in-frame clonotypes and omits some of them. The table records tens of thousands of clones, less than 75% of them present only once. The sequenced sample was CD4+ T cells from PBMCs cultured with SARS-CoV-2 spike peptides, obtained after COVID-19 vaccination. V is TRBV10-1 and J is TRBJ2-2, with TRBD2 identical over 12 bases. The sequence was collected from a human donor who received a COVID-19 vaccine. The CDR3 loop reads CASSSTSGRTGELFF. Written as DNA, the CDR3 is TGCGCCAGCAGCTCTACTAGCGGGAGGACCGGGGAGCTGTTTTTT.